One T cell receptor (beta chain) is described in this entry. Its antigen is currently unknown. This sample stems from a study of beta chain features in type 1 diabetes. General study results and limits: People with Type 1 diabetes carried modestly yet significantly shorter TCRB CDR3s in all four CD4+ subsets.

The study reverse transcribed the entire isolated RNA, so it sequenced expressed TCRB transcripts. Here immunoSEQ multiplex PCR was the method, and the copy in TCRdb shows in-frame clones only, minus some. The data show about 180,000 clones, 7.8% seen once. The sequenced material came from central memory CD4+ T cells from blood. This TCR derives from a woman in her thirties or forties with type 1 diabetes.

The CDR3 is CASSLSSGSEQFF. The CDR3 bases are TGTGCCAGCAGCTTAAGCAGCGGTAGTGAGCAGTTCTTC. The rearrangement joins TRBV7-3 to TRBJ2-1, with D perhaps TRBD2 (5 bases). Germline V gene sequence: CDR1 SGHTA, CDR2 FQGTGA. Trimming removed 1 base from V and 9 bases from J, with 10 bases in between. There are 13 residues in the CDR3. The whole variable domain, remainder taken from reference TRBV7-3 and TRBJ2-1, is GAGVSQTPSNKVTEKGKYVELRCDPISGHTALYWYRQSLGQGPEFLIYFQGTGAADDSGLPNDRFFAVRPEGSVSTLKIQRTERGDSAVYLCASSLSSGSEQFFGPGTRLTVL.